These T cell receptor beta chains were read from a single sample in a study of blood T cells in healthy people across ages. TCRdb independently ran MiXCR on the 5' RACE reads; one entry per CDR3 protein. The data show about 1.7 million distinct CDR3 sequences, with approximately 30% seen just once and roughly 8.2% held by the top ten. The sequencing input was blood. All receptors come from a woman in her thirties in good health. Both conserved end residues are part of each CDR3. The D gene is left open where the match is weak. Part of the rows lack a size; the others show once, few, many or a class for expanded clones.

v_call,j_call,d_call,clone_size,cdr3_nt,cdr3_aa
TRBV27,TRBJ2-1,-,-,TGTGCCAGCAGGCCGACAAGGGAGGATGAGCAGTTCTTC,CASRPTREDEQFF
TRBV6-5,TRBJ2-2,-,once,TGTGCCATAAGGGTAGCCGGGGAGCTGTTTTTT,CAIRVAGELFF
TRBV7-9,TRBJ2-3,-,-,TGTGCCAGCAGAGGGGGTGGGACCACCCCAGATACGCAGTATTTT,CASRGGGTTPDTQYF
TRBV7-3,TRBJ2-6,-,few,TGTGCCAGCAGCATACAGGGCATCGGGGTCTCTGGGGCCAACGTCCTGACTTTC,CASSIQGIGVSGANVLTF
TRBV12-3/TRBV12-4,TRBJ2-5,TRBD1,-,TGTGCCAGCAGTCCCACGGACAGGGGTTGGGAGACCCAGTACTTC,CASSPTDRGWETQYF
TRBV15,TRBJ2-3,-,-,TGTGCCACCAGCAGGGACAATTCGGATACGCAGTATTTT,CATSRDNSDTQYF
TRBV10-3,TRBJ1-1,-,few,TGTGCCATCAGCCCTACAGGGAAGGACACTGAAGCTTTCTTT,CAISPTGKDTEAFF
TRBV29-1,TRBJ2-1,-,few,TGCAGCGTTGAGAGGGCGACCAATGAGCAGTTCTTC,CSVERATNEQFF
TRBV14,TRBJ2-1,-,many,TGTGCCAGCAGCCAACGCAATAGCAATGAGCAGTTCTTC,CASSQRNSNEQFF
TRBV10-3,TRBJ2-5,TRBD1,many,TGTGCCATCAGTGAAGGGCCGGGACAGGTTAAAGAGACCCAGTACTTC,CAISEGPGQVKETQYF
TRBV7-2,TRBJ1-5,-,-,TGTGCCAGCAGCTTTGGGATATCTGGCAATCAGCCCCAGCATTTT,CASSFGISGNQPQHF
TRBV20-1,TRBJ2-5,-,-,TGCAGTGCTAGCGTCGGGACTCAACAAGAGACCCAGTACTTC,CSASVGTQQETQYF
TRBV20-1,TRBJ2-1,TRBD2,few,TGCAGTGCCTTCCTCAGCAGCGGGAGGGCCTGGGGAAATGAGCAGTTCTTC,CSAFLSSGRAWGNEQFF
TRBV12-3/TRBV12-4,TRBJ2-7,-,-,TGTGCCAGCAGGAAAGGACGGGGGCTAAAACGAGGCGACTACGAGCAGTACTTC,CASRKGRGLKRGDYEQYF
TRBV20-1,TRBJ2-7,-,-,TGCAGTGCTAGAGATGGGGAGCTCTCGATACCCTACGAGCAGTACTTC,CSARDGELSIPYEQYF
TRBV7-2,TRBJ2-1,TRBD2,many,TGTGCCAGCACCGCGGGGGGTTCCCGACTGGAGCAGTTCTTC,CASTAGGSRLEQFF
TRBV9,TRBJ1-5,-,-,TGTGCCAGCAGCGTAAAAACTCAGCCCCAGCATTTT,CASSVKTQPQHF
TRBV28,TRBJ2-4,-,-,-,CASSFASGTSSLYF
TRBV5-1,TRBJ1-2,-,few,TGCGCCAGCAGCTCCGTCAGCCCCGGGGAGGGGTATGGCTACACCTTC,CASSSVSPGEGYGYTF
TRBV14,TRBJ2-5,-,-,TGTGCCAGCAGTCCCGGGACCCTCGAACTGGAGACCCAGTACTTC,CASSPGTLELETQYF
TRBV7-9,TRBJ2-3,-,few,TGTGCCAGCAGCTCCCTACCCGGTACGCAGTATTTT,CASSSLPGTQYF
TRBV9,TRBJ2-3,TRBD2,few,TGTGCCAGCAGCGTCCGATCGGGACTAGCGGGGGACTGGGGGGATACGCAGTATTTT,CASSVRSGLAGDWGDTQYF
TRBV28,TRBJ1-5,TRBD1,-,TGTGCCAGCAGTTCCCGACAGGGCGTCGAGCCCCAGCATTTT,CASSSRQGVEPQHF
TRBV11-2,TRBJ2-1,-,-,TGTGCCAGCAGCTTGGAAGTCCTGTCGGGCAATGAGCAGTTCTTC,CASSLEVLSGNEQFF
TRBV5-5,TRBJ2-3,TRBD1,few,TGTGCCAGCAGACGCCGACAGGGGGTTAACACGGATACGCAGTATTTT,CASRRRQGVNTDTQYF
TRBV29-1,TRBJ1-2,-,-,TGCAGGGTTAAGGGCAATAACTATGGCTACACCTTC,CRVKGNNYGYTF
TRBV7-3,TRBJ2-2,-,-,TGTGCCAGCCTGTTTGGGCCGAACACCGGGGAGCTGTTTTTT,CASLFGPNTGELFF
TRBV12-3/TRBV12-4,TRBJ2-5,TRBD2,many,TGTGCCAGCAGTCTCCCGGGAGGGGTCACCCAGTACTTC,CASSLPGGVTQYF
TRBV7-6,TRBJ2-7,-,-,TGTGCCAGCAGCTTAGTTCGCCACGAGCAGTACTTC,CASSLVRHEQYF
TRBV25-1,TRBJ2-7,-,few,TGTGCCAGCCTAGATCAGCGGGTCCCTTACGAGCAGTACTTC,CASLDQRVPYEQYF
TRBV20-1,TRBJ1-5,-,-,TGCAGTGCTAGAGGCGACAGATATAGCAATCAGCCCCAGCATTTT,CSARGDRYSNQPQHF
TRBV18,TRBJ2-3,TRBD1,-,TGTGCCAGCTCACCACTTCTTTGGACAGGGGATGTTACAGATACGCAGTATTTT,CASSPLLWTGDVTDTQYF